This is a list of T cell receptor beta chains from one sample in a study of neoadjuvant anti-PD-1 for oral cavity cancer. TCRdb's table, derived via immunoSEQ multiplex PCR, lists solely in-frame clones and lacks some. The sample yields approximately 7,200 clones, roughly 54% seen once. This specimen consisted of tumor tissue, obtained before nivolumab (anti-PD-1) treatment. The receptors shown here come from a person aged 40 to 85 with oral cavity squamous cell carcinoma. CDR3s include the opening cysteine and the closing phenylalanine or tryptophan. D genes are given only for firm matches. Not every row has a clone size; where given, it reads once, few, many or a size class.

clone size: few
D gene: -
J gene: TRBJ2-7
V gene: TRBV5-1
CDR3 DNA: TGCGCCAGCAGCCTGAGCTCCTACGAGCAGTACTTC
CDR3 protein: CASSLSSYEQYF

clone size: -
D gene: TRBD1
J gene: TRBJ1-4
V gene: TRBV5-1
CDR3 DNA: TGCGCCAGCAGCTTTGGGACAGGGGGAAATGAAAAACTGTTTTTT
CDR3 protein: CASSFGTGGNEKLFF

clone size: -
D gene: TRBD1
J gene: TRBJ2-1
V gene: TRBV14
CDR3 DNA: TGTGCCAGCAGCCAAGCGGCAGGGGGTGGCAATGAGCAGTTCTTC
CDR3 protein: CASSQAAGGGNEQFF

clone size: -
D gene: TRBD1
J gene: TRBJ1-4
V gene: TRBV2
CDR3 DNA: TGTGCCAGCAGGCGACAGGGGGTGGCTAATGAAAAACTGTTTTTT
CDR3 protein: CASRRQGVANEKLFF

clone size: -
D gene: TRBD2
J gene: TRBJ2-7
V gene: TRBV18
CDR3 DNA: TGTGCCAGCTCACCAAGGAGCGGGAGAAGCTACGAGCAGTACTTC
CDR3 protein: CASSPRSGRSYEQYF

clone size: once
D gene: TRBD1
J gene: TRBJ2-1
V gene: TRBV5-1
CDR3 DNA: TGCGCCAGCAGCCAAGGGGGGGACAGGGAGAATGAGCAGTTCTTC
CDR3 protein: CASSQGGDRENEQFF

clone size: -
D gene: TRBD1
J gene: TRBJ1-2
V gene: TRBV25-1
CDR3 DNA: TGTGCCAGCAGTGAGAGTGGCCGATCACACACAGGGGGAGATGGCTACACCTTC
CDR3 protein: CASSESGRSHTGGDGYTF

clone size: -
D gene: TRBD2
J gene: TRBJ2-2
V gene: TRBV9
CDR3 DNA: TGTGCCAGCAGCGTAGGAACTAGCGGGGGTCGGGTATACGGGGAGCTGTTTTTT
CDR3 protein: CASSVGTSGGRVYGELFF

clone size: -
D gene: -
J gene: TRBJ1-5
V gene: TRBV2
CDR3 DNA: TGTGCCAGCAGGGCTGACAGCCATCAGCCCCAGCATTTT
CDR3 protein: CASRADSHQPQHF

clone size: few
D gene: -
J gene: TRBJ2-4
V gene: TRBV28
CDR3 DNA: TGTGCCAGCAGTGGTTCTGGGGGAGTAGCCAAAAACATTCAGTACTTC
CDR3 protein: CASSGSGGVAKNIQYF

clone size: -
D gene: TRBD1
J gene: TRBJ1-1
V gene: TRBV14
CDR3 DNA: TGTGCCAGCAGCCATACAGGGGGGTTTAACACTGAAGCTTTCTTT
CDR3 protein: CASSHTGGFNTEAFF

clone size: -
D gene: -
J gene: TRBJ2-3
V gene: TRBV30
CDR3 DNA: TGTGCCTGGACGGAGGTAGCGGTTAGCACAGATACGCAGTATTTT
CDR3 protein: CAWTEVAVSTDTQYF

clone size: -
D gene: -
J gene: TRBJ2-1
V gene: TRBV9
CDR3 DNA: TGTGCCAGCAGCGTAGCTGGGGGCGCTGACCATGAGCAGTTCTTC
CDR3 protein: CASSVAGGADHEQFF

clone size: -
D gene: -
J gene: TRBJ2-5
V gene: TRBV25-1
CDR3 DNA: TGTGCCAGCAGTGAATTAGGCGCGGGAAGCCAAGAGACCCAGTACTTC
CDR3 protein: CASSELGAGSQETQYF

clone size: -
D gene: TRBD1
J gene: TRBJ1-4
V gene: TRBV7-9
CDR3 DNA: TGTGCCAGCAGCTCGACAGGGGGAGATGAAAAACTGTTTTTT
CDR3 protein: CASSSTGGDEKLFF

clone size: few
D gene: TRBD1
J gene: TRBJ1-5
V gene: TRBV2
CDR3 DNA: TGTGCCAGCAGAGGGACAGGGGGACAGCCCCAGCATTTT
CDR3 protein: CASRGTGGQPQHF

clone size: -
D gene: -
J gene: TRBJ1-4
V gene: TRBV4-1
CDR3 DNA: TGCGCCAGCAGCCAAGAAAGCATCGGGCGGAGTAATGAAAAACTGTTTTTT
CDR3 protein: CASSQESIGRSNEKLFF

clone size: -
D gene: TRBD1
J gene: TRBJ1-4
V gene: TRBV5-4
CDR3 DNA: TGTGCCAGCAGCTTGGGCCCAACTCCGACAGGGAATTTTGGTGAAAAACTGTTTTTT
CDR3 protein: CASSLGPTPTGNFGEKLFF

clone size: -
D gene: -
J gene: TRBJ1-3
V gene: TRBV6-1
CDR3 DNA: TGTGCCAGCAGTGAGCGTCCGGGATCTATCTCTGGAAACACCATATATTTT
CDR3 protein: CASSERPGSISGNTIYF

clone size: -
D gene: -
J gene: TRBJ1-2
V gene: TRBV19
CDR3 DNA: TGTGCCAGTAGAGGGACACAGGGCCATGGCTACACCTTC
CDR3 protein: CASRGTQGHGYTF

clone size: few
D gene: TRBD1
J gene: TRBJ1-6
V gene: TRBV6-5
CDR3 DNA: TGTGCCAGCAGTCGTGTAGGACAGGTTTCACCCCTCCACTTT
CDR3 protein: CASSRVGQVSPLHF

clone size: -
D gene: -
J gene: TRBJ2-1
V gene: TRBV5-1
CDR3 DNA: TGCGCCAGCAGCGTGGGGAGCGCCGTAAATGAGCAGTTCTTC
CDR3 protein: CASSVGSAVNEQFF

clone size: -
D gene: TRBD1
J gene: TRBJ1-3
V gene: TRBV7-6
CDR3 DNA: TGTGCCAGCAGCCTTACTCAAACAGGGGTCGGAAACACCATATATTTT
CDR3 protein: CASSLTQTGVGNTIYF

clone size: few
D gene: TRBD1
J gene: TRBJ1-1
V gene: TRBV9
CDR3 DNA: TGTGCCAGCAGCGCGGGACAGATGAACACTGAAGCTTTCTTT
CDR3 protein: CASSAGQMNTEAFF

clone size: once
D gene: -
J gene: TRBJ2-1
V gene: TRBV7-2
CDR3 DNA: TGTGCCAGCAGCGTCCTACCCAGGGTCGAGCAGTTCTTC
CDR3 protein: CASSVLPRVEQFF